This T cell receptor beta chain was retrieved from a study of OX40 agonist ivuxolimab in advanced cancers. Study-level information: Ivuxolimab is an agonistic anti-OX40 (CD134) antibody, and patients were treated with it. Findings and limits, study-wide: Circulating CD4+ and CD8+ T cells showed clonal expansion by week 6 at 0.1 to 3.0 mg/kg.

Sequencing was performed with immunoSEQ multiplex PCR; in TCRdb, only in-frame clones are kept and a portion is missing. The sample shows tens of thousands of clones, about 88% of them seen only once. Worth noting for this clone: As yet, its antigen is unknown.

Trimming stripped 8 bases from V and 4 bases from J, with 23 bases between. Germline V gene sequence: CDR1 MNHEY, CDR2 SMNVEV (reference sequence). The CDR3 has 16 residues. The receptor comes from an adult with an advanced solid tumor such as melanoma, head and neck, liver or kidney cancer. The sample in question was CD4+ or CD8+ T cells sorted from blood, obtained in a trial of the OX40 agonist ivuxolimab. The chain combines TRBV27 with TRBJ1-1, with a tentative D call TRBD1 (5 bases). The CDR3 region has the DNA TGTGCCAGCTCGATGATACGGGGCACTCTAGGCACTGAAGCTTTCTTT. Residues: CASSMIRGTLGTEAFF.